Here is one T cell receptor beta chain with its context. Seattle patients were enrolled during active infection and followed longitudinally. Original analysis: Amplification from reference gene primers served as the basis for estimated nucleated cell counts. Profiled with immunoSEQ multiplex PCR; TCRdb holds only in-frame clones, not every one. The DNA gave D and trimming, while V, J and clone size come from that table. The table has 150,000 to 190,000 clones, about 85% seen once. CDR3 length: 16 amino acids. The V gene's germline CDR1 is SGHTA and CDR2 FQGNSA. Trimming removed 3 bases at V and 1 base at J, with 15 bases between. This specimen belongs to a study of blood T cell repertoires in COVID-19.

The sequence came from a woman aged 60-70 years with COVID-19, enrolled during active disease. The sample was peripheral blood. The chain recombines TRBV7-2 with TRBJ1-1; weak D call: TRBD1 (5 bases). In nucleotides, the CDR3 is TGTGCCAGCAGCTTCCGGGGGATGGCTCAGAACACTGAAGCTTTCTTT. Its translation is CASSFRGMAQNTEAFF.